The entry that follows covers one T cell receptor (beta chain) sequence. The sample originates from a study of blood T cell repertoires in COVID-19. Study context: Acute and convalescent COVID-19 samples came from the United States, Italy and Spain. PBMCs, B-cell-depleted T cells, or T cells provided the cDNA or gDNA that made up the material.

Germline CDR1 reads SGHTA; CDR2 reads FQGNSA. This CDR3 is 14 amino acids long. V was pared by 5 bases and J by 2 bases, with 13 bases between. Original data processing: Estimates of nucleated cell counts were drawn from the amplification of reference gene primers. Libraries were prepared by immunoSEQ multiplex PCR; TCRdb keeps only in-frame clonotypes and omits some of them. V, J and clone size are taken as reported in that table, and D and trimming were inferred from the DNA itself. The table shows a few hundred thousand clones, with under 90% occurring only once. The chain combines TRBV7-2 with TRBJ2-7; a weak D match, TRBD2 (5 bases). The sequence derives from a man in his fifties with acute or convalescent COVID-19. Sequenced material: peripheral blood. The CDR3 DNA reads as TGTGCCAGCAGCCGCGAGACCGGGACCTACGAGCAGTACTTC. Translating it yields CASSRETGTYEQYF.